This T cell receptor beta chain was identified during a study of T cells after yellow fever vaccination. The CDR3 extends over 12 amino acids. With 11 bases removed from V and 1 base from J, the gap between germline ends came to 11 bases. CDR1 is ENHRY and CDR2 is SYGVKD in the germline V gene. This clonotype was counted many times. One entry per CDR3 protein, called by TCRdb with MiXCR from the 5' RACE reads. The data show some 320,000 distinct CDR3 sequences, 8.5% to 10% seen once. The material sequenced was PBMCs, taken on the day of the first yellow fever vaccination. The clonotype comes from a young man who received the YFV17D yellow fever vaccine. The chain is built from TRBV10-3 and TRBJ2-5; possible D gene TRBD2, 6 bases. In nucleotides, the CDR3 is TGTGCCGCAGCCGGGAGCCAAGAGACCCAGTACTTC. It is translated as CAAAGSQETQYF.